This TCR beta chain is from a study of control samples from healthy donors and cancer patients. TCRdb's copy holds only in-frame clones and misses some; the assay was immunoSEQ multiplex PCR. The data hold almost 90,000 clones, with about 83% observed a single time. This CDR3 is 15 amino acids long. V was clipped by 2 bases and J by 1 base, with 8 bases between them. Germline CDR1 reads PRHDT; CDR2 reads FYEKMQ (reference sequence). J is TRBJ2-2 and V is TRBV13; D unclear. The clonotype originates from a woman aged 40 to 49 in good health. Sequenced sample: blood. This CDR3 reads CASSLPALNTGELFF. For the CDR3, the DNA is TGTGCCAGCAGCTTACCAGCCTTGAACACCGGGGAGCTGTTTTTT.